The entry below describes one T cell receptor beta chain. This specimen comes from a study of T cells after yellow fever vaccination. Germline V gives CDR1 DFQATT, CDR2 SNEGSKA (reference sequence). The V gene lost 3 bases and the J gene lost 3 bases, with 8 bases spanning the gap. This CDR3 has 12 amino acids. The TCR cDNA carried a universal primer site and UMIs from 5'RACE template switching. TCRdb analysed the 5' RACE reads with MiXCR anew, one entry per CDR3 protein. The sample includes hundreds of thousands of distinct CDR3 sequences, roughly an eighth seen only once; the top ten take about 15%.

The sample consisted of PBMCs, taken on the day of the yellow fever booster vaccination. The chain uses TRBV20-1 and TRBJ2-5, with D tentatively TRBD1 (5 bases). The sequence derives from a young man who received the YFV17D yellow fever vaccine. Written as DNA, the CDR3 is TGCAGTGCTAGTTTAGGGGAAGAGACCCAGTACTTC. Translation: CSASLGEETQYF.